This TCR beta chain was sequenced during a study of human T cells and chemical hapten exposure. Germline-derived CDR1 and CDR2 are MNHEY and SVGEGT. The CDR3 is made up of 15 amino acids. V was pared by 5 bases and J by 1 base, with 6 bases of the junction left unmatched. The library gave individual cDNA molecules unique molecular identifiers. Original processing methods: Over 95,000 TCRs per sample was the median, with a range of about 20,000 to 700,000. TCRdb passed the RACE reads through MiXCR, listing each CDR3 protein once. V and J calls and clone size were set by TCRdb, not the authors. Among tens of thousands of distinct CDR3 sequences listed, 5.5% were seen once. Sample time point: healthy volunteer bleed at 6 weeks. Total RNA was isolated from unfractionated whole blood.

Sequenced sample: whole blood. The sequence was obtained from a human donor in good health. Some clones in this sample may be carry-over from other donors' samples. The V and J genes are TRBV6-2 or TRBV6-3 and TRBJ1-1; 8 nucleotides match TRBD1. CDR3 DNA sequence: TGTGCCAGCAGTATGGACAGGGTGCCGAACACTGAAGCTTTCTTT. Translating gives CASSMDRVPNTEAFF.